This is a list of T cell receptor beta chains from one sample in a study of Ad26.COV2.S vaccination and SARS-CoV-2 variants. TCRdb keeps only in-frame clones here, not all; method: immunoSEQ multiplex PCR. The data contain 380,000 or so clones, about 83% of them singletons. The specimen was peripheral blood, collected in a trial of Ad26.COV2.S vaccine versus placebo. The receptor source for this set is a person aged 18-65 years who received the Ad26.COV2.S COVID-19 vaccine or a placebo. Each CDR3 is given with its conserved first and last residue. Fields, in order: V gene, clone size, D gene, J gene, CDR3 protein, CDR3 DNA. A D gene is named only where the DNA matches it firmly. Not all rows give a size; the values are once, few, many and, for expanded clones, a class.

v_gene: TRBV4-3; abundance: -; d_gene: -; j_gene: TRBJ2-1; CDR3aa: CASSQGDTPWGSYNEQFF; CDR3nt: TGCGCCAGCAGCCAAGGAGACACCCCATGGGGCTCCTACAATGAGCAGTTCTTC
v_gene: TRBV11-2; abundance: -; d_gene: TRBD1; j_gene: TRBJ1-2; CDR3aa: CASSPTTGAGGYTF; CDR3nt: TGTGCCAGCAGCCCAACGACAGGGGCAGGGGGCTACACCTTC
v_gene: TRBV24-1; abundance: once; d_gene: -; j_gene: TRBJ2-1; CDR3aa: CATSDATASIYNEQFF; CDR3nt: TGTGCCACCAGTGATGCGACAGCATCAATATACAATGAGCAGTTCTTC
v_gene: TRBV15; abundance: -; d_gene: TRBD1; j_gene: TRBJ2-1; CDR3aa: CATSGRRTGSGNEQFF; CDR3nt: TGTGCCACCAGCGGCCGACGGACAGGGTCAGGCAATGAGCAGTTCTTC
v_gene: TRBV10-3; abundance: once; d_gene: TRBD1; j_gene: TRBJ1-2; CDR3aa: CAISFGTVNYGYTF; CDR3nt: TGTGCCATCAGCTTCGGGACAGTTAACTATGGCTACACCTTC
v_gene: TRBV29-1; abundance: -; d_gene: TRBD2; j_gene: TRBJ2-3; CDR3aa: CSARLAGTTDTQYF; CDR3nt: TGCAGCGCTCGACTAGCGGGAACCACAGATACGCAGTATTTT
v_gene: TRBV3-1/TRBV3-2; abundance: -; d_gene: -; j_gene: TRBJ2-7; CDR3aa: CASSQRDNTYEQYF; CDR3nt: TGTGCCAGCAGCCAACGGGACAACACCTACGAGCAGTACTTC
v_gene: TRBV24-1; abundance: -; d_gene: TRBD2; j_gene: TRBJ2-3; CDR3aa: CATSDFGGRTTDTQYF; CDR3nt: TGTGCCACCAGTGATTTTGGCGGGAGGACTACAGATACGCAGTATTTT
v_gene: TRBV14; abundance: -; d_gene: -; j_gene: TRBJ1-1; CDR3aa: CASSQVRRRVYTEAFF; CDR3nt: TGTGCCAGCAGCCAAGTGAGGCGCAGGGTTTACACTGAAGCTTTCTTT
v_gene: TRBV30; abundance: -; d_gene: TRBD2; j_gene: TRBJ2-7; CDR3aa: CACYTSGVYEQYF; CDR3nt: TGTGCCTGCTACACTAGCGGGGTCTACGAGCAGTACTTC
v_gene: TRBV11-3; abundance: -; d_gene: -; j_gene: TRBJ2-1; CDR3aa: CASSWDSLEQFF; CDR3nt: TGTGCCAGCAGCTGGGACTCCCTAGAGCAGTTCTTC
v_gene: TRBV7-3; abundance: -; d_gene: TRBD1; j_gene: TRBJ2-1; CDR3aa: CASSLPGTVNNEQFF; CDR3nt: TGTGCCAGCAGCTTACCAGGGACAGTGAACAATGAGCAGTTCTTC
v_gene: TRBV7-3; abundance: -; d_gene: -; j_gene: TRBJ2-6; CDR3aa: CASSLRGALTGSGANVLTF; CDR3nt: TGTGCCAGCAGCTTAAGAGGGGCCTTAACTGGCTCTGGGGCCAACGTCCTGACTTTC
v_gene: TRBV5-6; abundance: few; d_gene: TRBD1; j_gene: TRBJ1-1; CDR3aa: CASSLVDRVNTEAFF; CDR3nt: TGTGCCAGCAGCTTGGTGGACAGGGTGAACACTGAAGCTTTCTTT
v_gene: TRBV6-5; abundance: -; d_gene: -; j_gene: TRBJ2-5; CDR3aa: CASSTLLGGTQYF; CDR3nt: TGTGCCAGCAGTACTCTACTTGGGGGGACCCAGTACTTC
v_gene: TRBV24-1; abundance: once; d_gene: TRBD2; j_gene: TRBJ2-1; CDR3aa: CATSELAGAPENEQFF; CDR3nt: TGTGCCACCAGTGAGTTAGCGGGAGCCCCGGAGAATGAGCAGTTCTTC
v_gene: TRBV18; abundance: -; d_gene: -; j_gene: TRBJ1-1; CDR3aa: CASSPKQLNTEAFF; CDR3nt: TGTGCCAGCTCACCAAAACAACTGAACACTGAAGCTTTCTTT
v_gene: TRBV27; abundance: -; d_gene: TRBD2; j_gene: TRBJ2-7; CDR3aa: CASSPGTSGTTSYEQYF; CDR3nt: TGTGCCAGCAGTCCAGGGACTAGCGGGACTACCTCCTACGAGCAGTACTTC
v_gene: TRBV11-2; abundance: -; d_gene: TRBD2; j_gene: TRBJ2-3; CDR3aa: CASSPSGSVADTQYF; CDR3nt: TGTGCCAGCAGCCCTAGCGGGAGTGTCGCAGATACGCAGTATTTT
v_gene: TRBV5-4; abundance: -; d_gene: -; j_gene: TRBJ2-3; CDR3aa: CASSPSSASSTDTQYF; CDR3nt: TGTGCCAGCAGCCCATCTAGCGCTTCTAGCACAGATACGCAGTATTTT
v_gene: TRBV28; abundance: -; d_gene: TRBD1; j_gene: TRBJ1-2; CDR3aa: CASRGTGYYGYTF; CDR3nt: TGTGCCAGCAGGGGGACAGGGTACTATGGCTACACCTTC
v_gene: TRBV25-1; abundance: -; d_gene: -; j_gene: TRBJ1-1; CDR3aa: CASSEFLEWGGAFF; CDR3nt: TGTGCCAGCAGTGAATTCCTGGAATGGGGTGGAGCTTTCTTT
v_gene: TRBV20-1; abundance: -; d_gene: TRBD2; j_gene: TRBJ2-3; CDR3aa: CSASKSSGEDTQYF; CDR3nt: TGCAGTGCCAGTAAGTCTAGCGGAGAGGATACGCAGTATTTT
v_gene: TRBV30; abundance: -; d_gene: TRBD2; j_gene: TRBJ2-5; CDR3aa: CASEWTSGRETQYF; CDR3nt: TGTGCCTCGGAATGGACTAGCGGGAGAGAGACCCAGTACTTC
v_gene: TRBV25-1; abundance: -; d_gene: TRBD1; j_gene: TRBJ2-5; CDR3aa: CASSVGQGREETQYF; CDR3nt: TGTGCCAGCAGTGTTGGACAGGGAAGGGAAGAGACCCAGTACTTC
v_gene: TRBV18; abundance: -; d_gene: -; j_gene: TRBJ1-1; CDR3aa: CASSPTMNTEAFF; CDR3nt: TGTGCCAGCTCACCAACCATGAACACTGAAGCTTTCTTT
v_gene: TRBV6-2/TRBV6-3; abundance: -; d_gene: -; j_gene: TRBJ2-7; CDR3aa: CASSYRRDSYHEQYF; CDR3nt: TGTGCCAGCAGTTACAGGCGGGACAGTTATCACGAGCAGTACTTC
v_gene: TRBV5-1; abundance: -; d_gene: -; j_gene: TRBJ2-2; CDR3aa: CASSFSSYVGGELFF; CDR3nt: TGCGCCAGCAGCTTTTCTAGTTATGTCGGCGGGGAGCTGTTTTTT